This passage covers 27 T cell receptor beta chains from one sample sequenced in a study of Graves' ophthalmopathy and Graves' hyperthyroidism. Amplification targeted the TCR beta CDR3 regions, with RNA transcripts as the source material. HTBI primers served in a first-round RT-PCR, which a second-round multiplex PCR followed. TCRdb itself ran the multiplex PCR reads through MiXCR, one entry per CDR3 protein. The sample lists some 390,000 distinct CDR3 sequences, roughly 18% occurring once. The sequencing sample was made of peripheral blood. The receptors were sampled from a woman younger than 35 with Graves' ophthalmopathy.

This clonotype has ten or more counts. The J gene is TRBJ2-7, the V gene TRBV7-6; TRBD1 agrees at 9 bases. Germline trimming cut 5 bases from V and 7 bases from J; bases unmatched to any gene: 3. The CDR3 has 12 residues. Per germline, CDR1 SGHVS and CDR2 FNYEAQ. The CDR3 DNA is TGTGCCAGCAGCGACAGGGGGGTAGAGCAGTACTTC. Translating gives CASSDRGVEQYF.

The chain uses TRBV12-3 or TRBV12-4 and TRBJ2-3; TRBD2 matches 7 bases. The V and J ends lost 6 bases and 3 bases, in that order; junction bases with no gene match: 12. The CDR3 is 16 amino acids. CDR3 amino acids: CASSKSRASGTDTQYF. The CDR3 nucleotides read TGTGCCAGCAGCAAATCAAGGGCTAGCGGTACAGATACGCAGTATTTT.

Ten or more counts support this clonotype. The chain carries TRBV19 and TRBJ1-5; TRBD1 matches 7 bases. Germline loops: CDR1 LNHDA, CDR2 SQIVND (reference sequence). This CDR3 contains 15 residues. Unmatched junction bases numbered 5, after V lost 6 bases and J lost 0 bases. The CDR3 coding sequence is TGTGCCAGTAGGCTGACAGGGAGTAGCAATCAGCCCCAGCATTTT. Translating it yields CASRLTGSSNQPQHF.

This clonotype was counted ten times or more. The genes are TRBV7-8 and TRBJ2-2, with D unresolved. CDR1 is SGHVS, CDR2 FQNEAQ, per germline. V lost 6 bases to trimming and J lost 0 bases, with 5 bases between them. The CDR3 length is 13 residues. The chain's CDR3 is CASRKANTGELFF. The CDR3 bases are TGTGCCAGCAGAAAGGCGAACACCGGGGAGCTGTTTTTT.

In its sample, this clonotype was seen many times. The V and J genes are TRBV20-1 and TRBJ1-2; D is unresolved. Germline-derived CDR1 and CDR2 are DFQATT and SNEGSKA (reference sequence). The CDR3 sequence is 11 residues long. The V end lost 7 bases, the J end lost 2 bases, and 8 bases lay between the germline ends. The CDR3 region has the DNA TGCAGTGGAGGACCAAACTATGGCTACACCTTC. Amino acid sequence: CSGGPNYGYTF.

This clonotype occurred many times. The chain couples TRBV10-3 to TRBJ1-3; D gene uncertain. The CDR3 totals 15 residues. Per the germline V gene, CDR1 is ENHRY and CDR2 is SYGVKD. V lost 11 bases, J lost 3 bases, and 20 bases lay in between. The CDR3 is CASKGRPGSGNTIYF. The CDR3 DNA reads TGTGCCTCCAAAGGCAGGCCGGGAAGTGGAAACACCATATATTTT.

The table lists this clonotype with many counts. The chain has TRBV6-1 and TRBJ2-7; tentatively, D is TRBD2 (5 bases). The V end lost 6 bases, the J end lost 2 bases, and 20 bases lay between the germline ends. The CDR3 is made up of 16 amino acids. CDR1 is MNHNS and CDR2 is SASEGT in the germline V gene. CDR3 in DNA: TGTGCCAGCAGCTTTACCCCTTGGACTGGGGCCTACGAGCAGTACTTC. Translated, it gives CASSFTPWTGAYEQYF.

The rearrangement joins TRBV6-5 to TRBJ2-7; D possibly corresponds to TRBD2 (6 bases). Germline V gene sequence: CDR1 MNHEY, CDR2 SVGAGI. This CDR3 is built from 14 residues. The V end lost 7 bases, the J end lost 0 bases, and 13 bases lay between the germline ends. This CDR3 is CASKFLADSYEQYF. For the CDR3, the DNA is TGTGCCAGCAAGTTTTTAGCGGACTCCTACGAGCAGTACTTC.

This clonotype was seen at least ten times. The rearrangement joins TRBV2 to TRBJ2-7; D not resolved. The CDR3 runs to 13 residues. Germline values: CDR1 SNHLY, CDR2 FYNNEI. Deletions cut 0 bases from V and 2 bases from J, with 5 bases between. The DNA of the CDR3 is TGTGCCAGCAGTGAAGCGCGTACCTACGAGCAGTACTTC. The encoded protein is CASSEARTYEQYF.

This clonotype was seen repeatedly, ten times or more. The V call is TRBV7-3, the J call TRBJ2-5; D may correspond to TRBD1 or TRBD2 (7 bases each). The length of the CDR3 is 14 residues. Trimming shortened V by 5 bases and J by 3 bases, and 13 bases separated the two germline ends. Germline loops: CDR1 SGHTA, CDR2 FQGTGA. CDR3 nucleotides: TGTGCCAGCAGCCCAGGGGGGAGGGAAGAGACCCAGTACTTC. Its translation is CASSPGGREETQYF.

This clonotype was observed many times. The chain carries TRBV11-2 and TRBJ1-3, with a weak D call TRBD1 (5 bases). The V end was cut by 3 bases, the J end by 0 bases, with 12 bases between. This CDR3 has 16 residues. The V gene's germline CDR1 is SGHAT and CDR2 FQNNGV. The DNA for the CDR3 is TGTGCCAGCAGCTTGACAGACAATAGCTCTGGAAACACCATATATTTT. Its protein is CASSLTDNSSGNTIYF.

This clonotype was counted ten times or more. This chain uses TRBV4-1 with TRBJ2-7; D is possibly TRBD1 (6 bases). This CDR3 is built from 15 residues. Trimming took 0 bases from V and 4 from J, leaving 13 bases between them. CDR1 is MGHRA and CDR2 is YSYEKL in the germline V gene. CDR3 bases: TGCGCCAGCAGCCAAGAACCACAGGGCCTATACGAGCAGTACTTC. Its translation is CASSQEPQGLYEQYF.

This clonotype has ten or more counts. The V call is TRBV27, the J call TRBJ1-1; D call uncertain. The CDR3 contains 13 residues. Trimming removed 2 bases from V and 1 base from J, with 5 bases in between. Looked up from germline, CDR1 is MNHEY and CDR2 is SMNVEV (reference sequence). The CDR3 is CASSLQKNTEAFF. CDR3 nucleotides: TGTGCCAGCAGTTTACAGAAGAACACTGAAGCTTTCTTT.

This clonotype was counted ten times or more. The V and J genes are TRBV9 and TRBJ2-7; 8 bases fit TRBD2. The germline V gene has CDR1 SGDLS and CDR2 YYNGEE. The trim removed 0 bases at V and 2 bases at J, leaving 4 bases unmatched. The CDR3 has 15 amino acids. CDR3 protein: CASSVGSGTPYEQYF. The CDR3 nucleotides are TGTGCCAGCAGCGTAGGTAGCGGGACACCCTACGAGCAGTACTTC.

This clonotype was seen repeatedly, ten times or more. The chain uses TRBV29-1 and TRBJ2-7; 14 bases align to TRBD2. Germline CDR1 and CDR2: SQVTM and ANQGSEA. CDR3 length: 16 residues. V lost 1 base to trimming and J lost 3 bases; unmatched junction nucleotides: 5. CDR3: CSVEARGTSGSYEQYF. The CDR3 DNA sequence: TGCAGCGTTGAAGCCCGGGGGACTAGCGGGAGCTACGAGCAGTACTTC.

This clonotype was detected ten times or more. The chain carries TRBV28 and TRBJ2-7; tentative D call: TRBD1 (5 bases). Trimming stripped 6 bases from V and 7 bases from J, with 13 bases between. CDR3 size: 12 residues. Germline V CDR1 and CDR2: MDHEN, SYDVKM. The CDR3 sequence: CASRYGALEQYF. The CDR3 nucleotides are TGTGCCAGCAGATATGGGGCGCTGGAGCAGTACTTC.

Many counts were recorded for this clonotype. CDR3 in DNA: TGTGCCATCAGTGAAGGAAACGAAGCTTTCTTT. Amino acid sequence: CAISEGNEAFF. The V call is TRBV10-3, the J call TRBJ1-1; no clear D gene. This CDR3 comprises 11 residues. CDR1 is ENHRY and CDR2 is SYGVKD in the germline V gene. V dropped 3 bases and J dropped 8 bases, with 7 bases sitting between them.

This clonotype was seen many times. Here the CDR3 reads CASSEASGSSYEQYF. The CDR3 DNA reads TGTGCCAGCAGTGAAGCTAGCGGGAGCTCCTACGAGCAGTACTTC. The J gene is TRBJ2-7, the V gene TRBV6-1; 9 nucleotides align to TRBD2. The CDR3 totals 15 residues. From germline, CDR1 is MNHNS and CDR2 SASEGT. The V gene end was trimmed by 0 bases and the J gene end by 0 bases; junction bases not matched to a gene: 0.

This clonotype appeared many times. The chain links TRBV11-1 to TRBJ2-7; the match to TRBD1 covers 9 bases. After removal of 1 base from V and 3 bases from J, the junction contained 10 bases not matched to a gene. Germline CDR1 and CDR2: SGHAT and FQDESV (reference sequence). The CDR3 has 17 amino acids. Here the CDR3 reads CASSLGALGTGLYEQYF. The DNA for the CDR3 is TGTGCCAGCAGCTTAGGGGCGCTAGGGACAGGGCTCTACGAGCAGTACTTC.

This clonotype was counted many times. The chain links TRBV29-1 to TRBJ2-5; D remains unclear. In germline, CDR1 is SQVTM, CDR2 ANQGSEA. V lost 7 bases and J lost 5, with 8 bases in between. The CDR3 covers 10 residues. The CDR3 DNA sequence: TGCAGCGCCAGTTCTGAGACCCAGTACTTC. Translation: CSASSETQYF.

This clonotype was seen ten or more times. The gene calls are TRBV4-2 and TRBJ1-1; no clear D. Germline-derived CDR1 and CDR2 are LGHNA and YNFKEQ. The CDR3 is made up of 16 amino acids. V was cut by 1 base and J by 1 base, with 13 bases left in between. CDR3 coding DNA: TGTGCCAGCAGCCAAGGTATGTTAGGCCGGAACACTGAAGCTTTCTTT. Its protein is CASSQGMLGRNTEAFF.

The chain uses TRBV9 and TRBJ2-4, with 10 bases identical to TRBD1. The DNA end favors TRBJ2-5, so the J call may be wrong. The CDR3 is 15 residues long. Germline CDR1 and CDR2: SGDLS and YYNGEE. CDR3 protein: CASSDRDRGGETQYF. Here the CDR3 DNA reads TGTGCCAGCAGCGACCGGGACAGGGGAGGGGAGACCCAGTACTTC.

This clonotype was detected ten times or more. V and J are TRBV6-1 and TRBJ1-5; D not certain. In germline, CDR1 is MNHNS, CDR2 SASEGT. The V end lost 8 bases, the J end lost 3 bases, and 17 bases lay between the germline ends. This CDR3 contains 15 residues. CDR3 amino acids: CASGVGPQPNQPQHF. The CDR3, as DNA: TGTGCCAGCGGGGTTGGGCCCCAACCCAATCAGCCCCAGCATTTT.

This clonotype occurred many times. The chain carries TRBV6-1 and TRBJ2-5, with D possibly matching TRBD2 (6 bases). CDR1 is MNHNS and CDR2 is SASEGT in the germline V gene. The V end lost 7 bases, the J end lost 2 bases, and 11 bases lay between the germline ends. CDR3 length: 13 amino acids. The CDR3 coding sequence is TGTGCCAGCAAAGAAGGGAGGCAAGAGACCCAGTACTTC. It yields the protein CASKEGRQETQYF.

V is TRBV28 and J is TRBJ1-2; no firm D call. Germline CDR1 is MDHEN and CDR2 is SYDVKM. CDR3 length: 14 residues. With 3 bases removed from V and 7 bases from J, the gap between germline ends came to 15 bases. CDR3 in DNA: TGTGCCAGCAGTTTCGGGATCTCCTGGGGTGGCTACACCTTC. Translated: CASSFGISWGGYTF.

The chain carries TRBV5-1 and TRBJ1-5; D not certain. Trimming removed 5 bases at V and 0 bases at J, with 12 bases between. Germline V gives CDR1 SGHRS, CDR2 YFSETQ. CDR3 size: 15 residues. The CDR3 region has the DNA TGCGCCAGCAGAACTGTCCCAGGTAGCAATCAGCCCCAGCATTTT. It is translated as CASRTVPGSNQPQHF. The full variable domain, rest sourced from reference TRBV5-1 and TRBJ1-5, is KAGVTQTPRYLIKTRGQQVTLSCSPISGHRSVSWYQQTPGQGLQFLFEYFSETQRNKGNFPGRFSGRQFSNSRSEMNVSTLELGDSALYLCASRTVPGSNQPQHFGDGTRLSIL.

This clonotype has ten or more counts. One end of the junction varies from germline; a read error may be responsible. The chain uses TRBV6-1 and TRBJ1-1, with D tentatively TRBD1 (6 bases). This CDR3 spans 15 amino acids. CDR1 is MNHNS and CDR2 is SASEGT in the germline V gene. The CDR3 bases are TGTGCCAGCAGCGACATGGGGGCTGGGAACACTAAAGCTTTCTTT. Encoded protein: CASSDMGAGNTKAFF.